This TCR beta chain is drawn from a study of T cell repertoires in cytomegalovirus infection. Study at large: Public TCR beta signatures marked donors with CMV infection and the matching HLA.

MiXCR, applied by TCRdb to the reads, yields one record per CDR3 protein. This table holds roughly 500,000 distinct CDR3 sequences, approximately 15% found once. Many counts were recorded for this clonotype. Its specificity is unknown. Points from the study as a whole: Individuals carrying CMV plus the relevant HLA were identified by cumulative frequency of public TCR beta families. Dominant in the ex vivo response were TCR beta clonotypes restricted by HLA-C and specific for CMV.

Germline-derived CDR1 and CDR2 are MNHEY and SMNVEV (reference sequence). The CDR3 covers 14 residues. V dropped 4 bases and J dropped 0 bases, with 7 bases sitting between them. The rearrangement links TRBV27 to TRBJ1-3; no clear D. Material for sequencing was CD8+ T cells from PBMCs. The receptor comes from a human donor in good health (CMV status not recorded). Some clones in this sample may be carry-over from other donors' samples. CDR3 protein: CASSSDFSGNTIYF. CDR3 sequence (DNA): TGTGCCAGCAGTTCGGACTTCTCTGGAAACACCATATATTTT.